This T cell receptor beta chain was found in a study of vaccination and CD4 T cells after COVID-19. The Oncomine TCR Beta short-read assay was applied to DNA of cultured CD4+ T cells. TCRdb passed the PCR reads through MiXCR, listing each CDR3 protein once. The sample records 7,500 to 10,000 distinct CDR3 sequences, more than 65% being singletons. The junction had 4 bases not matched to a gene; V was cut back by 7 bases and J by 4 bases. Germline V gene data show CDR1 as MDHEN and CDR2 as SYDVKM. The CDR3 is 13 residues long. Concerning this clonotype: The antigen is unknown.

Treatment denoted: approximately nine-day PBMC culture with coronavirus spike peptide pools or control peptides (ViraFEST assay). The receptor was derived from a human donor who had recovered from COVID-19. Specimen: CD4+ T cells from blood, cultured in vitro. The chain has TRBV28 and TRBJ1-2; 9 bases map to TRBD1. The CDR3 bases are TGTGCCAGCACCCAGACAGGGGGCTATGGCTACACCTTC. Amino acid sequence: CASTQTGGYGYTF.